These 2 T cell receptor beta chains originate from one sample sequenced in a study of neurological immune-mediated disorders. A single record per CDR3 protein comes from TCRdb applying MiXCR to the 5' RACE reads. The repertoire consists of roughly 52,000 distinct CDR3 sequences, with approximately 3.9% occurring once and the leading ten covering about 6.7%. The sequenced sample consisted of PBMCs. These receptors all come from a man in his 60s with multiple sclerosis.

This clonotype was detected ten times or more. V is TRBV4-2 and J is TRBJ2-1; D is uncertain. V dropped 4 bases and J dropped 5 bases, with 12 bases sitting between them. Germline CDR1 reads LGHNA; CDR2 reads YNFKEQ. The CDR3 loop spans 14 amino acids. The CDR3 DNA reads TGTGCCAGCAGCCCTCTGGTAGGACACAATGAGCAGTTCTTC. Translation: CASSPLVGHNEQFF.

This clonotype came up a few times. This sequence joins TRBV20-1 and TRBJ1-6; D gene ambiguous. Germline loops: CDR1 DFQATT, CDR2 SNEGSKA (reference sequence). Trimming cost V 3 bases and J 8 bases, with 14 bases left between them. CDR3 length equals 14 residues. In DNA form, the CDR3 reads TGCAGTGCTAGGAAGGGCAGGAGCGATTCACCCCTCCACTTT. Its translation is CSARKGRSDSPLHF.